Following are 23 T cell receptor beta chains from one sample sequenced in a study of shared clonotypes between healthy human individuals. Sequencing used immunoSEQ multiplex PCR; TCRdb keeps in-frame clones, though not all of them. This sample has about 2.3 million clones, with 85% to 95% found just once. Sequencing was performed on naive CD4+ T cells from PBMCs. Subset indicated: CD45RA+ positively selected. The receptors were sampled from a man aged 18 to 35 in good health. Some clones in this sample may be carry-over from other donors' samples.

The rearrangement uses TRBV5-1 and TRBJ1-5; D remains ambiguous. The germline V gene has CDR1 SGHRS and CDR2 YFSETQ. The CDR3 has 15 amino acids. The V gene lost 5 bases and the J gene lost 0 bases, with 12 bases spanning the gap. This CDR3 reads CASSKTGLSNQPQHF. CDR3 nucleotides: TGCGCCAGCAGTAAAACTGGACTTAGCAATCAGCCCCAGCATTTT.

V is TRBV7-2 and J is TRBJ2-3; D assignment may be TRBD1 or TRBD2 (5 bases each). The germline V gene encodes CDR1 SGHTA and CDR2 FQGNSA. This CDR3 is built from 14 residues. Trimming cost V 5 bases and J 5 bases, with 14 bases left between them. For the CDR3, the DNA is TGTGCCAGCAGCCCGGTGAGGGGAGTAGATACGCAGTATTTT. This sequence encodes CASSPVRGVDTQYF.

J is TRBJ2-3 and V is TRBV18; D gene unclear. With 5 bases removed from V and 10 bases from J, the gap between germline ends came to 22 bases. CDR1 and CDR2 from the germline V gene are KGHSH and LQKENI. This CDR3 has 15 amino acids. CDR3 region: CASSGVGLRSKAQYF. The CDR3 bases are TGTGCCAGCTCAGGCGTAGGCCTACGTAGCAAAGCGCAGTATTTT.

V gene TRBV28 combines with J gene TRBJ1-4; the D gene is possibly TRBD1 (5 bases). Between the trimmed V and J ends, which lost 6 bases and 9 bases, there was a span of 17 bases. The CDR3 loop spans 14 amino acids. The V gene's germline CDR1 is MDHEN and CDR2 SYDVKM. The CDR3 sequence is CASRSGTKEKKLFF. CDR3 nucleotides: TGTGCCAGCAGAAGCGGGACCAAGGAGAAAAAACTGTTTTTT.

This clone was counted a single time. V is TRBV28 and J is TRBJ2-2, with 7 bases that match TRBD2. Trimming removed 2 bases from V and 1 base from J; junction bases left unmatched: 4. CDR1 and CDR2 (germline): MDHEN, SYDVKM. The CDR3 consists of 16 residues. The DNA for the CDR3 is TGTGCCAGCAGTTTAGGGGCTAGCGGGAACACCGGGGAGCTGTTTTTT. Its translation: CASSLGASGNTGELFF.

CDR3 sequence (DNA): TGTGCCAGCAAGACTAGCGGCCTTGGGTATGAGCAGTTCTTC. Translation gives CASKTSGLGYEQFF. The V gene is TRBV2, the J gene TRBJ2-1; 9 bases agree with TRBD2. Unmatched junction bases numbered 9, after V lost 7 bases and J lost 8 bases. CDR3 length equals 14 residues. Germline values: CDR1 SNHLY, CDR2 FYNNEI.

This chain links TRBV29-1 with TRBJ1-1; D might be TRBD1 (6 bases). Germline lookup yields CDR1 SQVTM and CDR2 ANQGSEA. V was trimmed by 6 bases and J by 0 bases, leaving 17 bases between them. This CDR3 spans 15 amino acids. The CDR3 DNA reads as TGCAGCGTCTGGGTCTACAGGGAGGTGAACACTGAAGCTTTCTTT. Translation: CSVWVYREVNTEAFF. Filled out from reference TRBV29-1 and TRBJ1-1, the complete variable domain reads SAVISQKPSRDICQRGTSLTIQCQVDSQVTMMFWYRQQPGQSLTLIATANQGSEATYESGFVIDKFPISRPNLTFSTLTVSNMSPEDSSIYLCSVWVYREVNTEAFFGQGTRLTVV.

This chain links TRBV19 with TRBJ2-3; no clear D. CDR3 size: 13 residues. CDR1 LNHDA and CDR2 SQIVND come from the germline V gene (reference sequence). V was pared by 7 bases and J by 4 bases, with 12 bases between. CDR3 loop: CASTYSGADTQYF. The CDR3 nucleotides read TGTGCCAGTACTTACTCTGGCGCAGATACGCAGTATTTT. Drawing the rest from reference TRBV19 and TRBJ2-3, the complete variable domain is DGGITQSPKYLFRKEGQNVTLSCEQNLNHDAMYWYRQDPGQGLRLIYYSQIVNDFQKGDIAEGYSVSREKKESFPLTVTSAQKNPTAFYLCASTYSGADTQYFGPGTRLTVL.

The chain recombines TRBV28 with TRBJ2-7; 9 bases are a match to TRBD2. V lost 2 bases, J lost 0 bases, and 8 bases stayed unmatched. The CDR3 runs 17 residues. In germline, CDR1 is MDHEN, CDR2 SYDVKM. The CDR3 DNA reads TGTGCCAGCAGTTTACAGAGACTAGCGGACCGCTCCTACGAGCAGTACTTC. Translating it yields CASSLQRLADRSYEQYF.

About this clone: This specimen includes other DNA sequences encoding the same CDR3. This sequence joins TRBV11-3 and TRBJ2-7; TRBD2 agrees at 10 bases. Per germline, CDR1 SGHNT and CDR2 YENEEA. After removal of 1 base from V and 7 bases from J, the junction contained 7 bases not matched to a gene. The CDR3 runs 15 residues. In DNA, the CDR3 is TGTGCCAGCAGCTTAGGCCTAGCGGGAGCCAGTGAGCAGTACTTC. Residues: CASSLGLAGASEQYF.

The rearrangement joins TRBV7-7 to TRBJ2-5; 12 bases align to TRBD1. Germline V gene sequence: CDR1 SSHAT, CDR2 FNYEAQ (reference sequence). The junction had 4 bases not matched to a gene; V was cut back by 6 bases and J by 5 bases. This CDR3 spans 14 amino acids. Here the CDR3 reads CASRGQGAGETQYF. The CDR3 nucleotides read TGTGCCAGCAGGGGACAGGGGGCGGGGGAGACCCAGTACTTC.

The rearrangement links TRBV2 to TRBJ2-5; D call uncertain. The CDR3 loop spans 13 amino acids. V was pared by 4 bases and J by 3 bases, with 9 bases between. Germline assignment: CDR1 SNHLY and CDR2 FYNNEI. The CDR3 nucleotides read TGTGCCAGCAGTGGGGTGATTAAAGAGACCCAGTACTTC. As protein: CASSGVIKETQYF.

V gene TRBV7-3 combines with J gene TRBJ2-1; 8 bases align to TRBD1. With V trimmed by 3 bases and J by 10 bases, 11 bases remained unmatched. In germline, CDR1 is SGHTA, CDR2 FQGTGA. The CDR3 loop spans 15 amino acids. CDR3 region: CASSLTGASAGEQFF. CDR3 coding DNA: TGTGCCAGCAGCTTGACAGGGGCTTCGGCGGGAGAGCAGTTCTTC.

J is TRBJ2-2 and V is TRBV28; 7 bases are shared with TRBD2. Germline V gene data show CDR1 as MDHEN and CDR2 as SYDVKM. The CDR3 loop spans 16 amino acids. The trim removed 5 bases at V and 0 bases at J, leaving 6 bases unmatched. CDR3 sequence reads: CASSRGGGANTGELFF. CDR3 coding DNA: TGTGCCAGCAGTCGCGGCGGGGGAGCGAACACCGGGGAGCTGTTTTTT.

The chain employs TRBV7-2 and TRBJ2-6; unclear D gene. This CDR3 contains 15 residues. V lost 5 bases, J lost 2 bases, and 10 bases lay in between. Germline lookup yields CDR1 SGHTA and CDR2 FQGNSA. The CDR3 sequence is CASSLDAPGANVLTF. The CDR3 DNA sequence: TGTGCCAGCAGCCTCGATGCGCCTGGGGCCAACGTCCTGACTTTC.

The chain recombines TRBV5-1 with TRBJ2-1; D perhaps matches TRBD2 (6 bases). CDR1 is SGHRS, CDR2 YFSETQ, per germline. This CDR3 is built from 15 residues. V lost 5 bases to trimming and J lost 2 bases, with 14 bases between them. Written as DNA, the CDR3 is TGCGCCAGCAGTTCCCCCGGGGGAGCCTACAATGAGCAGTTCTTC. Protein: CASSSPGGAYNEQFF.

The J gene is TRBJ2-7, the V gene TRBV7-9; tentatively, D is TRBD1 or TRBD2 (6 bases each). This CDR3 is built from 15 residues. Per germline, CDR1 SEHNR and CDR2 FQNEAQ (reference sequence). Trimming stripped 5 bases from V and 2 bases from J, with 16 bases between. In nucleotides, the CDR3 is TGTGCCAGCAGCCACTCACAGGGACTTACCTACGAGCAGTACTTC. Residues: CASSHSQGLTYEQYF. Full variable domain (remainder filled in from reference TRBV7-9 and TRBJ2-7): DTGVSQNPRHKITKRGQNVTFRCDPISEHNRLYWYRQTLGQGPEFLTYFQNEAQLEKSRLLSDRFSAERPKGSFSTLEIQRTEQGDSAMYLCASSHSQGLTYEQYFGPGTRLTVT.

This clone has just a few counts. This chain uses TRBV20-1 with TRBJ1-2; D not certain. V lost 5 bases to trimming and J lost 1 base, with 5 bases between them. The CDR3 is made up of 11 amino acids. CDR1 and CDR2 (germline): DFQATT, SNEGSKA (reference sequence). CDR3 residues: CSAAVNYGYTF. In DNA, the CDR3 is TGCAGTGCTGCGGTTAACTATGGCTACACCTTC.

The V call is TRBV7-3, the J call TRBJ2-4, with D unresolved. There are 15 residues in the CDR3. V lost 2 bases and J 2 bases, leaving 10 bases between the germline ends. Germline assignment: CDR1 SGHTA and CDR2 FQGTGA. The CDR3 reads CASSLGVTSKNIQYF. The CDR3 region has the DNA TGTGCCAGCAGCTTAGGGGTAACTTCCAAAAACATTCAGTACTTC.

This chain links TRBV19 with TRBJ2-1; the D is unclear. Germline loops: CDR1 LNHDA, CDR2 SQIVND (reference sequence). The germline V and J ends were trimmed by 7 bases and 5 bases, with 12 bases remaining between them. CDR3 length: 13 residues. The CDR3 DNA reads TGTGCCAGTACCCCCCGCTTGGACAATGAGCAGTTCTTC. Amino acids: CASTPRLDNEQFF. Based on the CDR3 plus reference TRBV19 and TRBJ2-1, the full variable domain is DGGITQSPKYLFRKEGQNVTLSCEQNLNHDAMYWYRQDPGQGLRLIYYSQIVNDFQKGDIAEGYSVSREKKESFPLTVTSAQKNPTAFYLCASTPRLDNEQFFGPGTRLTVL.

The chain combines TRBV27 with TRBJ2-3, with 7 nucleotides matching TRBD2. Trimming took 7 bases from V and 3 from J; bases not matched to a gene: 4. Germline V gene data show CDR1 as MNHEY and CDR2 as SMNVEV (reference sequence). The CDR3 extends over 13 amino acids. CDR3 residues: CASKVGGTDTQYF. The CDR3 coding sequence is TGTGCCAGCAAAGTCGGGGGGACAGATACGCAGTATTTT.

This chain joins TRBV10-3 and TRBJ2-5; 15 bases align to TRBD2. V gave up 2 bases and J gave up 5 bases; unmatched junction bases: 6. Germline V CDR1 and CDR2: ENHRY, SYGVKD. The CDR3 length is 17 residues. The CDR3 nucleotides are TGTGCCATCAGTGAGAGGACTAGCGGGAGGGCCTCGGAGACCCAGTACTTC. This encodes CAISERTSGRASETQYF.

This chain joins TRBV5-4 and TRBJ1-1; 8 bases match TRBD1. Trimming removed 4 bases from V and 2 bases from J; junction bases left unmatched: 10. Germline-derived CDR1 and CDR2 are SGHNT and YYREEE (reference sequence). The CDR3 runs 16 residues. The CDR3 region is CASSPSPGQGNTEAFF. In DNA form, the CDR3 reads TGTGCCAGCAGCCCCTCACCAGGACAGGGCAACACTGAAGCTTTCTTT.